The 30 T cell receptor beta chains listed next were all sequenced from one sample in a study of T cells in Graves' hyperthyroidism and ophthalmopathy. The source material, RNA transcripts, was used to amplify TCR beta CDR3 regions. First-round RT-PCR targeting the TCR CDR3 was performed with the HTBI primer set. TCRdb recomputed calls from the multiplex PCR reads with MiXCR, one row per CDR3 protein. The table shows 300,000 to 350,000 distinct CDR3 sequences, with roughly 13% occurring only once. Sequenced material: blood. The receptors shown here come from a woman between 25 and 40 years old with Graves' hyperthyroidism.

This clonotype was seen repeatedly, ten times or more. The genes are TRBV11-2 and TRBJ2-5, with D hard to call. Trimming removed 5 bases from V and 4 bases from J, with 23 bases in between. In germline, CDR1 is SGHAT, CDR2 FQNNGV. There are 17 residues in the CDR3. The CDR3 protein is CASSGPGRQVGSETQYF. CDR3 DNA sequence: TGTGCCAGCAGCGGGCCTGGTCGGCAGGTCGGCTCAGAGACCCAGTACTTC.

There are many counts of this clonotype. This chain links TRBV7-3 with TRBJ2-7; perhaps TRBD1 as D (5 bases). Germline V CDR1 and CDR2: SGHTA, FQGTGA. The CDR3 extends over 14 amino acids. V was trimmed by 2 bases and J by 4 bases, leaving 12 bases between them. Written as DNA, the CDR3 is TGTGCCAGCAGCTTACAGGGATATAGATACGAGCAGTACTTC. This sequence encodes CASSLQGYRYEQYF.

The J gene is TRBJ2-7, the V gene TRBV6-1; 7 bases align to TRBD2. This CDR3 is built from 11 residues. CDR1 MNHNS and CDR2 SASEGT come from the germline V gene. Unmatched junction bases numbered 1, after V lost 6 bases and J lost 5 bases. CDR3 residues: CASRGGNEQYF. The CDR3, as DNA: TGTGCCAGCAGGGGAGGGAACGAGCAGTACTTC.

This clonotype has more than one count but fewer than ten. The chain combines TRBV6-2 or TRBV6-3 with TRBJ2-1; 8 nucleotides agree with TRBD2. Looked up from germline, CDR1 is MNHEY and CDR2 is SVGEGT. The CDR3 loop spans 16 amino acids. J was trimmed by 9 bases and V by 4 bases; bases with no gene match: 14. The DNA of the CDR3 is TGTGCCAGCAGTTCTTCCGGGACTAGTTATCTTCGTGAGCAGTTCTTC. It translates to CASSSSGTSYLREQFF.

On this clonotype itself: A read error may be the cause here, since a much bigger clone is one base away. The V call is TRBV6-2 or TRBV6-3, the J call TRBJ2-1; possible D gene TRBD2, 6 bases. The germline V gene has CDR1 MNHEY and CDR2 SVGEGT. Trimming removed 5 bases from V and 3 bases from J, with 32 bases in between. The CDR3 runs 21 residues. This chain's CDR3 is CASSETPGLAGPLVSYNEQFF. The CDR3 bases are TGTGCCAGCAGTGAGACACCGGGACTGGCGGGACCCCTCGTCAGCTACAATGAGCAGTTCTTC.

The chain links TRBV6-1 to TRBJ2-2, with TRBD2 matching over 14 bases. The CDR3 sequence is 18 residues long. Germline values: CDR1 MNHNS, CDR2 SASEGT. V lost 0 bases to trimming and J lost 6 bases; unmatched junction nucleotides: 6. This CDR3 reads CASSEARLAGGMAGELFF. CDR3 nucleotide sequence: TGTGCCAGCAGTGAAGCGCGACTAGCGGGAGGGATGGCCGGGGAGCTGTTTTTT.

The chain links TRBV20-1 to TRBJ2-5; 11 bases align to TRBD2. CDR3 size: 17 residues. J lost 4 bases, V lost 4 bases, and 14 bases had no gene match. CDR1 is DFQATT and CDR2 is SNEGSKA in the germline V gene (reference sequence). The CDR3 nucleotides read TGCAGTGCTACCACTCCCTTGGGGCTAGCGGGAGGAGAGACCCAGTACTTC. Its protein product is CSATTPLGLAGGETQYF.

V is TRBV27 and J is TRBJ2-2; D is uncertain. The CDR3 spans 14 residues. Germline CDR1 MNHEY, CDR2 SMNVEV (reference sequence). Trimming took 2 bases from V and 9 from J, leaving 13 bases between them. The CDR3 nucleotides are TGTGCCAGCAGTTTAACCCCGGTCGGTCGGGAGCTGTTTTTT. It is translated as CASSLTPVGRELFF.

There are a few counts of this clonotype. This rearrangement joins TRBV18 to TRBJ1-3; D uncertain. V gave up 3 bases and J gave up 4 bases, with 7 bases separating them. Germline V gene sequence: CDR1 KGHSH, CDR2 LQKENI. This CDR3 contains 13 residues. The CDR3 DNA follows: TGTGCCAGCTCACCTCAACAGGGAAACACCATATATTTT. It codes for CASSPQQGNTIYF. Drawing the rest from reference TRBV18 and TRBJ1-3, the complete variable domain is NAGVMQNPRHLVRRRGQEARLRCSPMKGHSHVYWYRQLPEEGLKFMVYLQKENIIDESGMPKERFSAEFPKEGPSILRIQQVVRGDSAAYFCASSPQQGNTIYFGEGSWLTVV.

This clonotype showed up just a few times. The chain employs TRBV15 and TRBJ2-5, with 8 bases identical to TRBD1. The CDR3 is 15 amino acids. In germline, CDR1 is LNHNV, CDR2 YYDKDF (reference sequence). V trimming: 2 bases; J trimming: 5 bases; junction bases outside the gene matches: 7. The DNA for the CDR3 is TGTGCCACCAGCAGAACGACAGGGGTGGGGGAGACCCAGTACTTC. It encodes CATSRTTGVGETQYF.

This clonotype has more than one count but fewer than ten. The chain combines TRBV5-6 with TRBJ2-5; 7 bases are shared with TRBD1. The CDR3 is made up of 14 amino acids. CDR1 SGHDT and CDR2 YYEEEE come from the germline V gene. V trimming: 3 bases; J trimming: 5 bases; junction bases outside the gene matches: 7. The CDR3 DNA reads as TGTGCCAGCAGCTCTACAGGGGTGGGCGAGACCCAGTACTTC. It translates to CASSSTGVGETQYF.

The chain uses TRBV18 and TRBJ1-1; D not resolved. The V gene lost 3 bases and the J gene lost 0 bases, with 14 bases spanning the gap. The CDR3 runs to 16 residues. Per the germline V gene, CDR1 is KGHSH and CDR2 is LQKENI. The CDR3 nucleotides are TGTGCCAGCTCACCTACACCGGAACCAATGAACACTGAAGCTTTCTTT. It translates to CASSPTPEPMNTEAFF.

This chain links TRBV9 with TRBJ2-3, with a tentative D call TRBD2 (5 bases). Germline CDR1 is SGDLS and CDR2 is YYNGEE. The V end was cut by 0 bases, the J end by 3 bases, with 11 bases between. The CDR3 runs to 15 residues. CDR3 nucleotide sequence: TGTGCCAGCAGCGTAGAAGGCAGGAGGACAGATACGCAGTATTTT. Encoded protein: CASSVEGRRTDTQYF.

The V gene is TRBV6-1, the J gene TRBJ1-5, with D hard to call. Germline V lookup: CDR1 MNHNS, CDR2 SASEGT. This CDR3 region has 13 residues. V lost 3 bases, J lost 2 bases, and 5 bases lay in between. CDR3 DNA: TGTGCCAGCAGTGAGGCCCGCAATCAGCCCCAGCATTTT. Translation gives CASSEARNQPQHF.

This clonotype was counted ten times or more. The chain recombines TRBV9 with TRBJ1-1, with 8 positions matching TRBD1. The CDR3 sequence is 13 residues long. CDR1 is SGDLS, CDR2 YYNGEE, per germline. Trimming cost V 7 bases and J 1 base; bases outside gene matches: 3. The CDR3 region has the DNA TGTGCCAGCGAGGGACAGGAGAACACTGAAGCTTTCTTT. Translation gives CASEGQENTEAFF.

This chain uses TRBV11-1 with TRBJ1-5, with D hard to call. V shed 5 bases and J shed 2 bases, with 7 bases lying between them. CDR3 length: 13 residues. The V gene's germline CDR1 is SGHAT and CDR2 FQDESV (reference sequence). This CDR3 is CASSNGRNQPQHF. CDR3 nucleotide sequence: TGTGCCAGCAGCAACGGTCGCAATCAGCCCCAGCATTTT.

This clonotype was counted ten times or more. The chain has TRBV7-8 and TRBJ1-3; the D gene is possibly TRBD1 (6 bases). V lost 1 base and J lost 9, with 13 bases in between. Germline CDR1 is SGHVS and CDR2 is FQNEAQ. This CDR3 region has 14 residues. This CDR3 is CASSLDQGRGTIYF. CDR3 nucleotide sequence: TGTGCCAGCAGCTTAGATCAGGGGAGGGGCACCATATATTTT. The variable domain in full, completed from reference TRBV7-8 and TRBJ1-3, reads GAGVSQSPRYKVAKRGQDVALRCDPISGHVSLFWYQQALGQGPEFLTYFQNEAQLDKSGLPSDRFFAERPEGSVSTLKIQRTQQEDSAVYLCASSLDQGRGTIYFGEGSWLTVV.

This clonotype was seen repeatedly, ten times or more. V gene TRBV28 combines with J gene TRBJ1-2; D call uncertain. In germline, CDR1 is MDHEN, CDR2 SYDVKM. This CDR3 has 11 amino acids. V dropped 7 bases and J dropped 0 bases, with 3 bases sitting between them. The DNA for the CDR3 is TGTGCCAGCAAGGCTAACTATGGCTACACCTTC. Its protein product is CASKANYGYTF.

This clonotype appeared many times. The chain carries TRBV7-2 and TRBJ1-5, with 9 bases lining up with TRBD1. The J segment lost 4 bases and the V segment lost 5 bases, leaving 6 bases of the junction unmatched. The CDR3 has 15 residues. Germline V gene sequence: CDR1 SGHTA, CDR2 FQGNSA. In DNA form, the CDR3 reads TGTGCCAGCAGCCAGCGACAGGGGGTAAATCAGCCCCAGCATTTT. This codes for CASSQRQGVNQPQHF. The whole variable domain, remainder taken from reference TRBV7-2 and TRBJ1-5, is GAGVSQSPSNKVTEKGKDVELRCDPISGHTALYWYRQSLGQGLEFLIYFQGNSAPDKSGLPSDRFSAERTGGSVSTLTIQRTQQEDSAVYLCASSQRQGVNQPQHFGDGTRLSIL.

The chain combines TRBV20-1 with TRBJ2-3, with 9 bases fitting TRBD2. This CDR3 spans 15 amino acids. Trimming took 3 bases from V and 1 from J; bases not matched to a gene: 5. CDR1 DFQATT and CDR2 SNEGSKA come from the germline V gene (reference sequence). The CDR3: CSARDRLAGTDTQYF. CDR3 in DNA: TGCAGTGCTAGGGATAGACTAGCGGGCACAGATACGCAGTATTTT.

The chain recombines TRBV28 with TRBJ2-7, with 7 nucleotides matching TRBD2. CDR3 length equals 15 residues. V lost 3 bases to trimming and J lost 0 bases; unmatched junction nucleotides: 5. Germline CDR1 and CDR2: MDHEN and SYDVKM. CDR3 in amino acids: CASSFEGGPSYEQYF. The CDR3 bases are TGTGCCAGCAGTTTCGAGGGAGGGCCCTCCTACGAGCAGTACTTC.

V is TRBV7-9 and J is TRBJ2-3; TRBD2 agrees at 7 bases. V shed 6 bases and J 5 bases; nucleotides not matched to a gene: 14. The germline V gene encodes CDR1 SEHNR and CDR2 FQNEAQ (reference sequence). The CDR3 spans 16 residues. CDR3 protein: CASSAYIGRALDTQYF. The DNA for the CDR3 is TGTGCCAGCAGTGCCTATATTGGGAGGGCCTTAGATACGCAGTATTTT.

The V and J genes are TRBV2 and TRBJ2-7; 7 positions match TRBD2. Germline lookup yields CDR1 SNHLY and CDR2 FYNNEI. J gave up 7 bases and V 6 bases, and 15 bases lay outside the gene matches. The CDR3 totals 15 residues. The CDR3, as DNA: TGTGCCAGCAGAGGTACTCGCGGGGGATTGGGGGAGCAGTACTTC. Amino acids: CASRGTRGGLGEQYF. Complete variable domain (other parts from reference TRBV2 and TRBJ2-7): EPEVTQTPSHQVTQMGQEVILRCVPISNHLYFYWYRQILGQKVEFLVSFYNNEISEKSEIFDDQFSVERPDGSNFTLKIRSTKLEDSAMYFCASRGTRGGLGEQYFGPGTRLTVT.

Many counts were recorded for this clonotype. The chain couples TRBV6-2 or TRBV6-3 to TRBJ1-5; 7 bases line up with TRBD1. With 5 bases clipped from V and 7 bases from J, the junction kept 5 bases outside the gene matches. There are 13 residues in the CDR3. From germline, CDR1 is MNHEY and CDR2 SVGEGT. For the CDR3, the DNA is TGTGCCAGCAGTGCAGACAGGGTCCAGCCCCAGCATTTT. Amino acid sequence: CASSADRVQPQHF.

This clonotype has a count of ten or more. This rearrangement joins TRBV2 to TRBJ1-5, with a tentative D call TRBD1 (5 bases). The germline V and J ends were trimmed by 3 bases and 0 bases, with 9 bases remaining between them. Germline V gives CDR1 SNHLY, CDR2 FYNNEI. This CDR3 has 15 amino acids. The CDR3 DNA follows: TGTGCCAGCAGTGAGGGGGGTTATAGCAATCAGCCCCAGCATTTT. Its translation: CASSEGGYSNQPQHF. Combining the CDR3 with reference TRBV2 and TRBJ1-5 gives the whole variable domain EPEVTQTPSHQVTQMGQEVILRCVPISNHLYFYWYRQILGQKVEFLVSFYNNEISEKSEIFDDQFSVERPDGSNFTLKIRSTKLEDSAMYFCASSEGGYSNQPQHFGDGTRLSIL.

This clonotype was seen more than once but under ten times. The rearrangement joins TRBV28 to TRBJ1-2; D is perhaps TRBD1 (6 bases). The ends were cut back, 5 bases at V and 7 bases at J, with 20 bases in the middle. This CDR3 region has 15 residues. The germline V gene encodes CDR1 MDHEN and CDR2 SYDVKM. The DNA of the CDR3 is TGTGCCAGCAGTACCCTTGAGGGGGGCGCGTTTGGCTACACCTTC. Translated, it gives CASSTLEGGAFGYTF.

This clonotype was found a few times. V gene TRBV7-9 combines with J gene TRBJ1-5; 8 bases map to TRBD1. CDR1 is SEHNR, CDR2 FQNEAQ, per germline (reference sequence). Trimming at V came to 3 bases and at J to 5 bases, leaving 3 bases not matched to a gene. This CDR3 region has 14 residues. The CDR3 protein is CASSFLGQDQPQHF. The CDR3 nucleotides are TGTGCCAGCAGCTTTCTGGGACAGGATCAGCCCCAGCATTTT.

In regard to this clonotype: Compared with germline, one end of the junction differs, possibly owing to a read error. This chain joins TRBV11-2 and TRBJ2-3; no firm D call. CDR1 is SGHAT, CDR2 FQNNGV, per germline. The CDR3 is 14 residues long. The CDR3 spells CASSLYSGTDTEYF. The CDR3 DNA reads as TGTGCCAGCAGCTTATACTCCGGCACAGATACGGAGTATTTT.

This clonotype has a count of ten or more. The chain couples TRBV25-1 to TRBJ1-2; possible D gene TRBD1, 5 bases. CDR3 size: 14 residues. CDR1 MGHDK and CDR2 SYGVNS come from the germline V gene. V lost 2 bases, J lost 0 bases, and 7 bases lay in between. CDR3 DNA: TGTGCCAGCAGTGAACCGGACACTAACTATGGCTACACCTTC. Translated, it gives CASSEPDTNYGYTF.

This clonotype was observed many times. The junction differs from germline at one of its ends, possibly a read error. The genes are TRBV27 and TRBJ2-1; 9 positions agree with TRBD1. The CDR3 is 13 residues long. In germline, CDR1 is MNHEY, CDR2 SMNVEV (reference sequence). CDR3 loop: CTSRGQGGNEQFF. The DNA of the CDR3 is TGTACCAGCAGGGGACAGGGAGGCAATGAGCAGTTCTTC.